This TCR beta chain is from a study of technical replicates of blood from a few donors. Germline lookup yields CDR1 SGHRS and CDR2 YFSETQ. The CDR3 is 15 residues long. V was pared by 5 bases and J by 0 bases, with 12 bases between. Clones were sequenced by immunoSEQ multiplex PCR, and TCRdb holds only the in-frame ones, with some missing. The top ten hold 0.37% of the sample, which has tens of thousands of clones, around 92% seen once. The specimen was T cells isolated from PBMCs. V and J are TRBV5-1 and TRBJ2-1; a weak D match, TRBD1 (6 bases). This clonotype was sampled from a human donor in good health. Some clones in this sample may be carry-over from other donors' samples. CDR3 sequence reads: CASRPTGSSYNEQFF. CDR3 nucleotide sequence: TGCGCCAGCAGACCGACAGGATCCTCCTACAATGAGCAGTTCTTC.